One and the same sample provided the 8 T cell receptor beta chains below, sequenced in a study of blood T cells in healthy people across ages. Primers used in a second PCR of about 6 to 12 cycles were a sample-barcoded 5' primer and a J-beta primer mix. MiXCR, run by TCRdb on the 5' RACE reads, gives a single entry per CDR3 protein. Of roughly 1.5 million distinct CDR3 sequences in the sample, 40% to 45% were seen once. The sample comprised blood. The receptors originated from a woman between 18 and 30 years old in good health.

The chain carries TRBV27 and TRBJ1-2; D gene ambiguous. Germline lookup yields CDR1 MNHEY and CDR2 SMNVEV (reference sequence). There are 15 residues in the CDR3. The germline V and J ends were trimmed by 2 bases and 4 bases, with 14 bases remaining between them. The CDR3 loop is CASSLGRSPLYGYTF. The CDR3 DNA is TGTGCCAGCAGTTTAGGGCGCAGTCCCCTCTATGGCTACACCTTC.

This clonotype came up a few times. The CDR3: CASSVEPVLTDTQYF. CDR3 nucleotide sequence: TGTGCCAGCAGCGTAGAGCCAGTACTCACAGATACGCAGTATTTT. The chain links TRBV9 to TRBJ2-3; D is unclear. CDR1 SGDLS and CDR2 YYNGEE come from the germline V gene. The CDR3 consists of 15 residues. The V gene lost 0 bases and the J gene lost 2 bases, with 10 bases spanning the gap. Full variable domain (remainder filled in from reference TRBV9 and TRBJ2-3): DSGVTQTPKHLITATGQRVTLRCSPRSGDLSVYWYQQSLDQGLQFLIQYYNGEERAKGNILERFSAQQFPDLHSELNLSSLELGDSALYFCASSVEPVLTDTQYFGPGTRLTVL.

This clonotype was seen only a few times. This rearrangement joins TRBV27 to TRBJ1-5; no firm D call. The CDR3 consists of 16 residues. The germline CDR1 and CDR2 sequences are MNHEY and SMNVEV (reference sequence). V lost 0 bases, J lost 0 bases, and 9 bases lay in between. The CDR3 loop reads CASSLSAAHSNQPQHF. The CDR3 DNA follows: TGTGCCAGCAGTTTATCGGCAGCACATAGCAATCAGCCCCAGCATTTT.

J is TRBJ2-7 and V is TRBV11-2; tentatively, D is TRBD1 or TRBD2 (5 bases each). V lost 1 base and J lost 3, with 13 bases in between. The CDR3 runs to 15 residues. CDR1 and CDR2 (germline): SGHAT, FQNNGV. The CDR3 loop reads CASSLVSGPYYEQYF. CDR3 bases: TGTGCCAGCAGCTTAGTATCGGGACCGTACTACGAGCAGTACTTC.

This clonotype was seen more than once but under ten times. The CDR3 region has the DNA TGCGCCAGCAGCCTTTCCTACAGGGACCTGAACACTGAAGCTTTCTTT. It is translated as CASSLSYRDLNTEAFF. The chain links TRBV5-1 to TRBJ1-1; tentative D call: TRBD1 (6 bases). The CDR3 consists of 16 residues. Germline CDR1 and CDR2: SGHRS and YFSETQ. V was cut by 4 bases and J by 0 bases, with 16 bases left in between. Together with reference TRBV5-1 and TRBJ1-1, the CDR3 gives the full variable domain: KAGVTQTPRYLIKTRGQQVTLSCSPISGHRSVSWYQQTPGQGLQFLFEYFSETQRNKGNFPGRFSGRQFSNSRSEMNVSTLELGDSALYLCASSLSYRDLNTEAFFGQGTRLTVV.

The rearrangement links TRBV4-1 to TRBJ2-1, with 7 positions matching TRBD2. The end of the DNA aligns better with TRBJ2-7, so the J call may be wrong. The germline V gene has CDR1 MGHRA and CDR2 YSYEKL. CDR3 length: 16 residues. The CDR3 protein is CASSQNSGNSYNEQYF. The CDR3 coding sequence is TGCGCCAGCAGCCAAAACAGCGGGAACTCCTACAATGAGCAGTACTTC.

V usage is TRBV11-2 and J usage is TRBJ2-4, with D perhaps matching TRBD2 (6 bases). V gave up 8 bases and J gave up 7 bases, with 6 bases separating them. CDR1 and CDR2 (germline): SGHAT, FQNNGV. The length of the CDR3 is 10 residues. The CDR3 sequence is CASGGNIQYF. In DNA form, the CDR3 reads TGTGCCAGCGGGGGGAACATTCAGTACTTC.

This clonotype was seen many times. This rearrangement joins TRBV29-1 to TRBJ2-5; D is possibly TRBD1 (5 bases). This CDR3 is 16 amino acids long. The germline V gene has CDR1 SQVTM and CDR2 ANQGSEA. The V gene lost 2 bases and the J gene lost 4 bases, with 20 bases spanning the gap. The CDR3 coding sequence is TGCAGCGTTGAAAGAATTTACAGGTCTGCAACAGAGACCCAGTACTTC. Translating gives CSVERIYRSATETQYF.